Below are 15 T cell receptor delta chains sequenced from a single sample in a study of gamma-delta T cells after stem cell transplantation (dated by TCRdb to the mid-2010s). Receptor libraries were prepared by RT-PCR. Sequencing was performed on an Illumina MiSeq. Clone calls in TCRdb were regenerated from the public reads with CATT, after which identical DNA sequences shared one row. This sample holds some 2,500 delta-chain clones; 20% to 25% were observed only once. Roughly 7% of the sample rests with the top ten. The sequenced sample was gamma-delta T cells. These TCRs come from a human donor. It is not recorded whose cells these are; they may come from a transplant donor.

With regard to this clone: Sequence at one end of the junction differs from germline and may be a read error. This chain links TRDV2 with TRDJ1; D is possibly TRDD3 (6 bases). The germline V gene encodes CDR1 GEAIGNYY and CDR2 EKD. CDR3 length: 20 residues. This CDR3 is CACDARLPRTGYFYTDTLIF. In DNA form, the CDR3 reads TGTGCCTGTGACGCCCGTCTTCCCCGTACTGGGTACTTTTACACCGATACACTCATCTTT.

In its sample, this clone is medium-sized. The chain links TRDV1 to TRDJ1; the D gene is possibly TRDD2 (7 bases). Germline CDR1 is TSWWSYY and CDR2 is QGS. This CDR3 region has 26 residues. Trimming stripped 0 bases from V and 1 base from J, with 42 bases between. The CDR3, as DNA: TGTGCTCTTGGGGAACTAGTGCGATTTCCGGGGCCTTCCTTTCATCGCTGGGGTCCCACCACCGATAAACTCATCTTT. It translates to CALGELVRFPGPSFHRWGPTTDKLIF.

This clone came up a few times. This likely reflects a read error, since a far larger clone is one base away. The gene calls are TRDV2 and TRDJ1, with TRDD3 as a possible D gene (6 bases). The CDR3 loop spans 19 amino acids. V shed 3 bases and J shed 0 bases, with 25 bases lying between them. CDR1 GEAIGNYY and CDR2 EKD come from the germline V gene. Here the CDR3 reads CACDPVPGMKTLYTDKLIF. As DNA, the CDR3 is TGTGCCTGTGACCCCGTCCCGGGGATGAAAACCCTGTACACCGATAAACTCATCTTT.

This clone was seen only a few times. The rearrangement uses TRDV1 and TRDJ1; the match to TRDD3 covers 9 bases. Trimming removed 0 bases from V and 0 bases from J; junction bases left unmatched: 23. Germline CDR1 reads TSWWSYY; CDR2 reads QGS. The CDR3 contains 23 residues. As DNA, the CDR3 is TGTGCTCTTGGGGAACTAGAGCCCTATTATAGAAACTGGGGGACGACGTACACCGATAAACTCATCTTT. It is translated as CALGELEPYYRNWGTTYTDKLIF.

As to this clone: This may be a read error: a much more frequent sequence differs by one nucleotide. The rearrangement uses TRDV2 and TRDJ1, with 7 bases identical to TRDD3. Germline trimming cut 5 bases from V and 0 bases from J; bases unmatched to any gene: 23. The CDR3 is 20 residues long. The germline V gene has CDR1 GEAIGNYY and CDR2 EKD. This chain's CDR3 is CACVGPLTGVSARYTDKLIF. Written as DNA, the CDR3 is TGTGCCTGTGTAGGTCCACTTACTGGGGTATCCGCGAGGTACACCGATAAACTCATCTTT.

This clone was found a few times. Compared with germline, one end of the junction differs, possibly owing to a read error. Other DNA sequences in this specimen translate into the identical CDR3. This rearrangement joins TRDV1 to TRDJ2; 13 positions agree with TRDD3. CDR1 and CDR2 (germline): TSWWSYY, QGS. This CDR3 is built from 28 residues. For the CDR3, the DNA is TGTGCTCTTGGGGAACTATTGGGCCCGTTCCTACGTCTTCCGTTACTGGGGGATACGTACGCTTTGACAGCACAGCTCTTCTTT. It specifies CALGELLGPFLRLPLLGDTYALTAQLFF.

This clone was seen more than once but under ten times. This chain joins TRDV3 and TRDJ3; 7 positions agree with TRDD3. This CDR3 has 15 amino acids. CDR1 TVYSNPD and CDR2 GDNSRS come from the germline V gene (reference sequence). The V segment lost 2 bases and the J segment 3 bases; nucleotides outside the gene matches: 4. The CDR3 DNA reads TGTGCCTTTGTCGGGGGGATCTGGGACACCCGACAGATGTTTTTC. Protein sequence: CAFVGGIWDTRQMFF.

Details on this clone: A junction end diverges from the germline sequence, so it may reflect a read error. The V gene is TRDV2, the J gene TRDJ1; 13 nucleotides line up with TRDD3. The CDR3 loop spans 20 amino acids. In germline, CDR1 is GEAIGNYY, CDR2 EKD. CDR3 protein: CACASPYWGIRGWYTDKLIF. In DNA form, the CDR3 reads TGTGCCTGTGCCTCGCCCTACTGGGGGATACGAGGCTGGTACACCGATAAGCTCATCTTT.

This clone was seen a handful of times. With a far larger clone one base away, a read error is the likely cause. The chain uses TRDV2 and TRDJ1, with 7 bases lining up with TRDD3. Germline assignment: CDR1 GEAIGNYY and CDR2 EKD. The CDR3 sequence is 15 residues long. CDR3 region: CARDTLLGYTDKLIF. The CDR3 nucleotides read TGTGCCCGTGACACTTTACTGGGGTACACCGATAAACTCATCTTT.

There are a few counts of this clone. With a much larger clone just one base away, this may be a read error. The chain couples TRDV2 to TRDJ3; possibly TRDD3 for D (6 bases). The CDR3 contains 17 residues. With 7 bases removed from V and 0 bases from J, the gap between germline ends came to 15 bases. From germline, CDR1 is GEAIGNYY and CDR2 EKD. The CDR3 region has the DNA TGTGCCTGCGAGGGGATGGACAGCTCCTGGGACACCCGACAGATGTTTTTC. It is translated as CACEGMDSSWDTRQMFF.

This clone was found a few times. This chain's CDR3 is CALGELVSPYWGTYTDKLIF. In DNA form, the CDR3 reads TGTGCTCTTGGGGAACTAGTTTCCCCTTACTGGGGGACGTACACCGATAAACTCATCTTT. The genes are TRDV1 and TRDJ1; TRDD3 matches at 9 bases. This CDR3 has 20 amino acids. The germline gives CDR1 TSWWSYY, CDR2 QGS. With 0 bases clipped from V and 0 bases from J, the junction kept 14 bases outside the gene matches.

This clone was counted a few times. Given a much more abundant clone one base away, this may be a read error. The sample carries other DNA sequences with the same CDR3. The rearrangement joins TRAV29/DV5 to TRDJ1; TRDD2 might be the D (7 bases). CDR1 and CDR2 from the germline V gene are NSMFDY and ISSIKDK. Trimming pared 1 base from V and 7 bases from J, leaving 29 bases between. The CDR3 spans 18 residues. In DNA, the CDR3 is TGTGCAGCAAGCTCTAGCTTTTCCTACGGCGGATACTCTCCTAAACTCATCTTT. Residues: CAASSSFSYGGYSPKLIF.

This clone was seen more than once but under ten times. This sequence may be a read error, since a much larger clone differs from it by one base. Other DNA sequences in the sample encode the same CDR3. The V call is TRDV2, the J call TRDJ1, with 12 bases matching TRDD3. The germline V gene encodes CDR1 GEAIGNYY and CDR2 EKD. This CDR3 comprises 22 residues. V lost 0 bases, J lost 2 bases, and 21 bases stayed unmatched. CDR3 coding DNA: TGTGCCTGTGACACCTTACTGGGGGATACTGGGCAACCTCTGGGCAATACCGATAAACTCATCTTT. It encodes CACDTLLGDTGQPLGNTDKLIF.

For this clone: This is likely an artifact of a read error, given a far larger clone one base away. Other DNA sequences in this sample translate to the same CDR3. The chain links TRDV2 to TRDJ2; 8 bases fit TRDD3. CDR1 is GEAIGNYY and CDR2 is EKD in the germline V gene. CDR3 size: 14 residues. V gave up 1 base and J gave up 8 bases; unmatched junction bases: 5. CDR3 nucleotides: TGTGCCTGTGACACTGGGGATACAGCGGCACAACTCTTCTTT. This codes for CACDTGDTAAQLFF.

Sample share makes this clone medium-sized. Other DNA sequences of this sample code for an identical CDR3. The rearrangement joins TRDV1 to TRDJ3, with 9 positions matching TRDD3. CDR3 length: 23 residues. Trimming at V came to 6 bases and at J to 2 bases, leaving 23 bases not matched to a gene. In germline, CDR1 is TSWWSYY, CDR2 QGS. In DNA, the CDR3 is TGTGCTCTTGGTCCAAACGAGGGTCCCCGGCTGGGGGATGGACCCTGGGACACCCGACAGATGTTTTTC. It is translated as CALGPNEGPRLGDGPWDTRQMFF.